This passage covers 31 T cell receptor beta chains from one sample sequenced in a study of early T cells in non-severe SARS-CoV-2 infection (dated by TCRdb to the early 2020s). Library preparation used 5' RACE. For sequencing, a NextSeq 500 was employed. TCRdb handled the public reads itself, with Q25 trimming in fastp and clone calling in MiXCR, and kept productive beta chains. Duplicate CDR3 protein sequences are folded into a single record with the most common DNA and genes. The sample table contains about 21,000 distinct CDR3 sequences; only one count was recorded for 4.5% to 6% of them. Around 13% of the sample is in the top ten clones. Material: whole blood, obtained at baseline. These receptors came from an adult who was a healthcare worker with PCR-confirmed SARS-CoV-2 infection or an uninfected control (not recorded which).

This clonotype was detected a few times. The gene calls are TRBV4-3 and TRBJ1-4; tentatively, D is TRBD1 (6 bases). The CDR3 totals 14 residues. Trimming shortened V by 3 bases and J by 5 bases, and 10 bases separated the two germline ends. Germline V gene sequence: CDR1 LGHNA, CDR2 YSLEER. CDR3 DNA: TGCGCCAGCAGCCATCGGGGGCAAAATGAAAAACTGTTTTTT. This encodes CASSHRGQNEKLFF.

This clonotype was seen repeatedly, ten times or more. The chain links TRBV18 to TRBJ2-3, with a tentative D call TRBD1 (5 bases). The CDR3 has 16 amino acids. CDR1 and CDR2 from the germline V gene are KGHSH and LQKENI. V was clipped by 5 bases and J by 0 bases, with 15 bases between them. The CDR3 reads CASSFRWGGSTDTQYF. CDR3 DNA sequence: TGTGCCAGCTCATTCCGGTGGGGCGGCAGCACAGATACGCAGTATTTT.

This chain connects TRBV20-1 to TRBJ2-3, with TRBD2 matching over 8 bases. The CDR3 consists of 14 residues. The V segment lost 6 bases and the J segment 1 base; nucleotides outside the gene matches: 6. Germline CDR1 reads DFQATT; CDR2 reads SNEGSKA (reference sequence). The CDR3 protein is CSAQGRGGTDTQYF. The DNA for the CDR3 is TGCAGTGCCCAGGGGCGGGGGGGCACAGATACGCAGTATTTT.

The chain uses TRBV6-5 and TRBJ1-1, with 8 bases fitting TRBD1. Germline CDR1 MNHEY, CDR2 SVGAGI. This CDR3 is built from 15 residues. The junction had 7 bases not matched to a gene; V was cut back by 2 bases and J by 5 bases. As DNA, the CDR3 is TGTGCCAGCAGTTACCGGACAGGGATGGGGACTGAAGCTTTCTTT. It codes for CASSYRTGMGTEAFF.

The sample holds a few counts of this clonotype. The chain couples TRBV27 to TRBJ2-7, with a possible D match to TRBD2 (5 bases). Germline V CDR1 and CDR2: MNHEY, SMNVEV (reference sequence). The CDR3 spans 13 residues. V was cut by 3 bases and J by 4 bases, with 10 bases left in between. The CDR3 nucleotides read TGTGCCAGCAGTTTGAGGGTTTGGTACGAGCAGTACTTC. As protein: CASSLRVWYEQYF.

The rearrangement joins TRBV20-1 to TRBJ2-1; D possibly corresponds to TRBD2 (6 bases). The V end lost 0 bases, the J end lost 11 bases, and 14 bases lay between the germline ends. Germline assignment: CDR1 DFQATT and CDR2 SNEGSKA (reference sequence). The length of the CDR3 is 13 residues. The CDR3 bases are TGCAGTGCTAGAGATCGACTAGTTGGCAAGCAGTTCTTC. It translates to CSARDRLVGKQFF.

DNA for the CDR3: TGTGCCAGCAGCTTAGCGGGCGGGGTCGGTAATTCACCCCTCCACTTT. Translated: CASSLAGGVGNSPLHF. The chain recombines TRBV7-2 with TRBJ1-6; D ambiguous. Germline loops: CDR1 SGHTA, CDR2 FQGNSA. This CDR3 region has 16 residues. V was pared by 0 bases and J by 6 bases, with 12 bases between.

This clonotype rates as medium-sized. The V gene is TRBV27, the J gene TRBJ2-7; TRBD1 or TRBD2 may be the D gene (6 bases each). In germline, CDR1 is MNHEY, CDR2 SMNVEV (reference sequence). The CDR3 has 15 amino acids. Trimming took 3 bases from V and 4 from J, leaving 16 bases between them. CDR3 amino acids: CASSLGGIGVYEQYF. CDR3 in DNA: TGTGCCAGCAGTTTGGGGGGCATCGGAGTTTACGAGCAGTACTTC.

The chain combines TRBV19 with TRBJ2-7, with 9 bases that match TRBD2. Germline values: CDR1 LNHDA, CDR2 SQIVND (reference sequence). CDR3 size: 16 residues. After removal of 5 bases from V and 7 bases from J, the junction contained 15 bases not matched to a gene. CDR3 in DNA: TGTGCCAGTAGTGGGAGCGGGGGGATCCGTGTGCGGGAGCAGTACTTC. As protein: CASSGSGGIRVREQYF.

This clonotype has a handful of counts. The V gene is TRBV5-5, the J gene TRBJ1-1; D perhaps matches TRBD1 (6 bases). Germline values: CDR1 SGHKS, CDR2 YYEKEE (reference sequence). The V end lost 4 bases, the J end lost 4 bases, and 23 bases lay between the germline ends. The CDR3 loop spans 17 amino acids. The CDR3 here is CASSAQGYSSFSTEAFF. DNA of the CDR3: TGTGCCAGCAGCGCACAGGGTTACTCTTCATTCAGCACTGAAGCTTTCTTT.

This clonotype has a count of ten or more. The chain has TRBV12-3 or TRBV12-4 and TRBJ2-7, with a possible D match to TRBD2 (6 bases). V was pared by 0 bases and J by 6 bases, with 12 bases between. The CDR3 runs to 14 residues. The CDR3 nucleotides are TGTGCCAGCAGTTTAGCGCTTATGGGGGGCGAGCAGTACTTC. Translation: CASSLALMGGEQYF.

Worth noting for this clonotype: The junction departs from germline at one end; a sequencing error may be responsible. The gene calls are TRBV7-7 and TRBJ2-6, with D uncertain. The CDR3 extends over 17 amino acids. The germline CDR1 and CDR2 sequences are SSHAT and FNYEAQ (reference sequence). CDR3 sequence: CASSLAAQSSGANVLTF. The CDR3 region has the DNA TGTGCTAGCAGCTTAGCTGCACAGAGCTCTGGGGCCAACGTCCTGACTTTC.

This chain uses TRBV7-2 with TRBJ2-7, with 7 bases fitting TRBD1. V lost 5 bases to trimming and J lost 6 bases; unmatched junction nucleotides: 7. CDR1 and CDR2 from the germline V gene are SGHTA and FQGNSA. This CDR3 is built from 13 residues. The CDR3 protein is CASSVLGGREQYF. The CDR3 DNA reads TGTGCCAGCAGCGTCTTAGGGGGCCGCGAGCAGTACTTC.

Many counts were recorded for this clonotype. The genes are TRBV6-6 and TRBJ2-2; D uncertain. V dropped 0 bases and J dropped 6 bases, with 5 bases sitting between them. Germline V CDR1 and CDR2: MNHNY, SVGAGI (reference sequence). CDR3 length: 13 amino acids. The CDR3 here is CASSYSGSGELFF. For the CDR3, the DNA is TGTGCCAGCAGTTACTCCGGGTCCGGGGAGCTGTTTTTT.

This clonotype was detected many times. V is TRBV12-3 or TRBV12-4 and J is TRBJ2-3; D perhaps matches TRBD2 (5 bases). The V and J ends lost 3 bases and 7 bases respectively, with 17 bases between them. This CDR3 comprises 15 residues. CDR3 bases: TGTGCCAGCAGTTTCGTCGGGGTGAGGAGGTATACGCAGTATTTT. Its translation is CASSFVGVRRYTQYF.

V gene TRBV11-1 combines with J gene TRBJ2-7; 10 bases agree with TRBD1. CDR1 is SGHAT, CDR2 FQDESV, per germline (reference sequence). The CDR3 covers 15 residues. Trimming at V came to 5 bases and at J to 4 bases, leaving 8 bases not matched to a gene. The CDR3 nucleotides are TGTGCCAGCAGCAATCGACGACAGGGGGCTTACGAGCAGTACTTC. This sequence encodes CASSNRRQGAYEQYF.

In its sample, this clonotype ranks as medium-sized. This rearrangement joins TRBV7-9 to TRBJ2-3; tentative D call: TRBD2 (5 bases). There are 15 residues in the CDR3. Deletions cut 4 bases from V and 4 bases from J, with 15 bases between. The germline CDR1 and CDR2 sequences are SEHNR and FQNEAQ (reference sequence). The CDR3 is CASSSRLEGADTQYF. Written as DNA, the CDR3 is TGTGCCAGCAGCTCCCGTCTCGAGGGAGCAGATACGCAGTATTTT. The entire variable domain, with the rest obtained from reference TRBV7-9 and TRBJ2-3, is as follows: DTGVSQNPRHKITKRGQNVTFRCDPISEHNRLYWYRQTLGQGPEFLTYFQNEAQLEKSRLLSDRFSAERPKGSFSTLEIQRTEQGDSAMYLCASSSRLEGADTQYFGPGTRLTVL.

This sequence joins TRBV5-1 and TRBJ1-5, with unresolved D. The ends were cut back, 4 bases at V and 4 bases at J, with 12 bases in the middle. Per germline, CDR1 SGHRS and CDR2 YFSETQ. The length of the CDR3 is 14 residues. CDR3 DNA sequence: TGCGCCAGCAGCGCCGGGTCCCTAAATCAGCCCCAGCATTTT. Translation: CASSAGSLNQPQHF.

This clonotype was seen repeatedly, ten times or more. The V gene is TRBV11-2, the J gene TRBJ2-3, with TRBD1 matching over 7 bases. Germline CDR1 is SGHAT and CDR2 is FQNNGV. The CDR3 consists of 15 residues. With 5 bases clipped from V and 0 bases from J, the junction kept 5 bases outside the gene matches. CDR3 DNA: TGTGCCAGCAGCGAGGGACAGCCTAGCACAGATACGCAGTATTTT. Residues: CASSEGQPSTDTQYF.

Only a few counts were recorded for this clonotype. The V and J genes are TRBV14 and TRBJ2-7, with TRBD1 as a possible D gene (6 bases). The CDR3 has 18 amino acids. Per germline, CDR1 SGHDN and CDR2 FVKESK. Trimming cost V 0 bases and J 6 bases, with 24 bases left between them. The CDR3 DNA is TGTGCCAGCAGCCAAGACCTTGGCGGCGAGGGGGTGATTGGCGAGCAGTACTTC. It specifies CASSQDLGGEGVIGEQYF. The complete variable domain, with remaining parts taken from reference TRBV14 and TRBJ2-7, reads EAGVTQFPSHSVIEKGQTVTLRCDPISGHDNLYWYRRVMGKEIKFLLHFVKESKQDESGMPNNRFLAERTGGTYSTLKVQPAELEDSGVYFCASSQDLGGEGVIGEQYFGPGTRLTVT.

Only a few counts were recorded for this clonotype. This rearrangement joins TRBV13 to TRBJ1-1, with D uncertain. Trimming took 3 bases from V and 0 from J, leaving 8 bases between them. The CDR3 is 14 residues long. From germline, CDR1 is PRHDT and CDR2 FYEKMQ (reference sequence). This CDR3 is CASSFAYLNTEAFF. The DNA for the CDR3 is TGTGCCAGCAGCTTCGCTTACCTGAACACTGAAGCTTTCTTT.

This clonotype was observed a few times. The chain couples TRBV30 to TRBJ2-7; tentative D call: TRBD2 (5 bases). The CDR3 covers 12 residues. The V and J ends lost 0 bases and 6 bases respectively, with 9 bases between them. CDR1 is GTSNPN, CDR2 SVGIG, per germline (reference sequence). This CDR3 is CAWSVSGSEQYF. CDR3 sequence (DNA): TGTGCCTGGAGTGTGTCTGGGAGCGAGCAGTACTTC.

This clonotype is termed medium-sized. This rearrangement joins TRBV9 to TRBJ2-4; unclear D gene. The CDR3 spans 18 residues. V was cut by 0 bases and J by 0 bases, with 16 bases left in between. Germline assignment: CDR1 SGDLS and CDR2 YYNGEE. The CDR3 bases are TGTGCCAGCAGCGTAGGAGCTGATTCTATACGAGCCAAAAACATTCAGTACTTC. It specifies CASSVGADSIRAKNIQYF.

This clonotype was picked up many times. The chain recombines TRBV19 with TRBJ1-2; TRBD1 might be the D (6 bases). The V end lost 0 bases, the J end lost 5 bases, and 19 bases lay between the germline ends. The CDR3 length is 17 residues. Germline CDR1 and CDR2: LNHDA and SQIVND (reference sequence). CDR3 bases: TGTGCCAGTAGTATAGATCAGGCAACAGGGTTGAGGTATGGCTACACCTTC. Translating gives CASSIDQATGLRYGYTF.

The V call is TRBV20-1, the J call TRBJ1-5; possibly TRBD1 for D (6 bases). The CDR3 loop spans 16 amino acids. Trimming left V 0 bases short and J 6 bases short, with 18 bases between. CDR1 is DFQATT, CDR2 SNEGSKA, per germline (reference sequence). CDR3 loop: CSARDPVQGNSQPQHF. The DNA of the CDR3 is TGCAGTGCTAGAGACCCCGTACAGGGCAATTCTCAGCCCCAGCATTTT.

This clonotype was detected a few times. V is TRBV19 and J is TRBJ2-2, with 11 bases matching TRBD2. The CDR3 consists of 15 residues. Germline V gene sequence: CDR1 LNHDA, CDR2 SQIVND (reference sequence). With V trimmed by 10 bases and J by 3 bases, 7 bases remained unmatched. CDR3 coding DNA: TGTGCCACTCTTGGGACTAGCGGAGACACCGGGGAGCTGTTTTTT. Protein product: CATLGTSGDTGELFF.

This clonotype was seen only a few times. The chain employs TRBV6-5 and TRBJ2-7; perhaps TRBD1 as D (6 bases). V lost 0 bases to trimming and J lost 2 bases, with 14 bases between them. The CDR3 sequence is 16 residues long. Germline V CDR1 and CDR2: MNHEY, SVGAGI. As DNA, the CDR3 is TGTGCCAGCAGTTACTCGACAGGAGCCAGAACCTACGAGCAGTACTTC. Its translation: CASSYSTGARTYEQYF.

V usage is TRBV4-1 and J usage is TRBJ2-1, with D maybe TRBD2 (5 bases). Germline V gene sequence: CDR1 MGHRA, CDR2 YSYEKL. The CDR3 runs to 14 residues. The V and J ends lost 6 bases and 5 bases respectively, with 14 bases between them. CDR3 in DNA: TGCGCCAGCAGTCCTACGAGGACTCACAATGAGCAGTTCTTC. It is translated as CASSPTRTHNEQFF.

This clonotype was found a few times. Here the CDR3 DNA reads TGTGCCAGCAGCGTACTAGCCGGGTGGGCCTACGAGCAGTACTTC. As protein: CASSVLAGWAYEQYF. This chain uses TRBV11-2 with TRBJ2-7, with D tentatively TRBD2 (6 bases). The V and J ends lost 5 bases and 2 bases respectively, with 16 bases between them. CDR3 length: 15 amino acids. Germline V gene lookup returns CDR1 SGHAT and CDR2 FQNNGV.

V usage is TRBV11-2 and J usage is TRBJ2-1, with D possibly being TRBD1 (7 bases). CDR1 and CDR2 (germline): SGHAT, FQNNGV. The CDR3 has 15 amino acids. Between the trimmed V and J ends, which lost 5 bases and 8 bases, there was a span of 19 bases. CDR3 region: CASSARVQGGDEQFF. CDR3 DNA: TGTGCCAGCAGCGCAAGGGTCCAGGGGGGCGATGAGCAGTTCTTC. Full variable domain (outside the CDR3, taken from reference TRBV11-2 and TRBJ2-1): EAGVAQSPRYKIIEKRQSVAFWCNPISGHATLYWYQQILGQGPKLLIQFQNNGVVDDSQLPKDRFSAERLKGVDSTLKIQPAKLEDSAVYLCASSARVQGGDEQFFGPGTRLTVL.

With regard to this clonotype: This may come from a read error, since a much larger clone is one base off. The rearrangement uses TRBV12-3 or TRBV12-4 and TRBJ1-6, with a possible D match to TRBD1 (5 bases). Trimming cost V 6 bases and J 8 bases, with 14 bases left between them. CDR3 length: 14 amino acids. The CDR3 loop is CASRPGTGHSPLHF. Here the CDR3 DNA reads TGTGCCAGCAGACCCGGGACGGGACATTCACCCCTCCACTTT.